Listed below are T cell receptor beta chains from one sample, sequenced in a study of cytomegalovirus exposure and HLA in healthy donors. Clones were sequenced by immunoSEQ multiplex PCR, and TCRdb holds only the in-frame ones, with some missing. The listing records 200,000 to 250,000 clones. The specimen was PBMCs. The receptor source for this set is a woman in her thirties in good health and CMV-seropositive. The CDR3 runs from the conserved cysteine through the conserved F or W. Each record gives: V gene, CDR3 protein.

v_gene: TRBV27
CDR3aa: CASTLSTNTQYF

v_gene: TRBV6-1
CDR3aa: CASSEVRGRETQYF

v_gene: TRBV10-3
CDR3aa: CAISEGLGQGGETQYF

v_gene: TRBV19
CDR3aa: CASSIGRTAQETQYF

v_gene: TRBV6-5
CDR3aa: CASSTTATNEKLFF

v_gene: TRBV5-1
CDR3aa: CASSQPGKTEAFF

v_gene: TRBV5-1
CDR3aa: CASSPDGTPSYGYTF

v_gene: TRBV5-1
CDR3aa: CASSSGQGLDEQYF

v_gene: TRBV6-5
CDR3aa: CASSSGTNEQFF

v_gene: TRBV28
CDR3aa: CASSRIGRARTPYEQYF

v_gene: TRBV29-1
CDR3aa: CSVGTVNTEAFF

v_gene: TRBV7-2
CDR3aa: CASSFGTQETQYF

v_gene: TRBV4-1
CDR3aa: CASSQELRTGVLEQFF